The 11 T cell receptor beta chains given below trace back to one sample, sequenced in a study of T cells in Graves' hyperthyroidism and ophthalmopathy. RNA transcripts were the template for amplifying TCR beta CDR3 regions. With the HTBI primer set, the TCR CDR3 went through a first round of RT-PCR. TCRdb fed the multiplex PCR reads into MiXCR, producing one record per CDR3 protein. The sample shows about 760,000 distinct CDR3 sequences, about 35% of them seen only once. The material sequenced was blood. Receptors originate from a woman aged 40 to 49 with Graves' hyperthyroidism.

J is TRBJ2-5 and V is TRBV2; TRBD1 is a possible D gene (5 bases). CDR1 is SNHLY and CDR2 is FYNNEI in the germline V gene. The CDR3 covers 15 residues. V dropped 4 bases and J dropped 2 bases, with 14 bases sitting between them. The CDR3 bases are TGTGCCAGCAGTGCCGGCCCAGGGTTACAAGAGACCCAGTACTTC. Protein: CASSAGPGLQETQYF.

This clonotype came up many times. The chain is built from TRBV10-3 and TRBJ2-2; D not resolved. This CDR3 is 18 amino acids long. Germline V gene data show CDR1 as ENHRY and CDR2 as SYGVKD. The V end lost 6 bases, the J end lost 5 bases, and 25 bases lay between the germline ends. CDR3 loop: CAISGSGQEYSVTGELFF. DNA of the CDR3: TGTGCCATCAGCGGGTCCGGGCAGGAGTATTCGGTAACCGGGGAGCTGTTTTTT.

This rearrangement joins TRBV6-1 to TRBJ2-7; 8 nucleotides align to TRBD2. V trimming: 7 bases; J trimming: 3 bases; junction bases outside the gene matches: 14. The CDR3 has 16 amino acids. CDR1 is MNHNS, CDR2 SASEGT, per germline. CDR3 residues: CASKGLVKFVIYEQYF. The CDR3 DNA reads TGTGCCAGCAAGGGACTAGTTAAATTTGTGATCTACGAGCAGTACTTC.

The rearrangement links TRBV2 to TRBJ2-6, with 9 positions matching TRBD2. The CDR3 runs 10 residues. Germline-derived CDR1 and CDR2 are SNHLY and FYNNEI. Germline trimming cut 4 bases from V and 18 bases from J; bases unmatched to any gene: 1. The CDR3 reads CASSGGLATF. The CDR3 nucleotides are TGTGCCAGCAGTGGGGGACTAGCGACTTTC.

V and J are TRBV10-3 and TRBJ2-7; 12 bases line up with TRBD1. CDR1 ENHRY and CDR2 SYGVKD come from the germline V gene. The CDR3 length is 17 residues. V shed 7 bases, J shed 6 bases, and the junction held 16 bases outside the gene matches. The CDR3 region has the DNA TGTGCCATCAATAAAGTGGGGACAGGGGGCTTGGTAGGCGAGCAGTACTTC. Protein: CAINKVGTGGLVGEQYF.

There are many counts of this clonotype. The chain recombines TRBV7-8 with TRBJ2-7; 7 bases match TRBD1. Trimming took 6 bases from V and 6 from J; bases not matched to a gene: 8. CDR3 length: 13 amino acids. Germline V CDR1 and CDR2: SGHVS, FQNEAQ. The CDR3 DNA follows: TGTGCCAGCAGTCAACACAGGGGAAGCGAGCAGTACTTC. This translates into CASSQHRGSEQYF.

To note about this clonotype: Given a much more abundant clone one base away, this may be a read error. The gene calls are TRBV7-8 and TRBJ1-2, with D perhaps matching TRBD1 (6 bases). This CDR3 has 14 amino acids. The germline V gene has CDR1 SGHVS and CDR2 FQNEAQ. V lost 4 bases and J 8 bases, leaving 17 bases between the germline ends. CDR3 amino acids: CASSSPQGFLGYTF. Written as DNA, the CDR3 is TGTGCCAGCAGCTCACCACAGGGATTTCTCGGCTACACCTTC.

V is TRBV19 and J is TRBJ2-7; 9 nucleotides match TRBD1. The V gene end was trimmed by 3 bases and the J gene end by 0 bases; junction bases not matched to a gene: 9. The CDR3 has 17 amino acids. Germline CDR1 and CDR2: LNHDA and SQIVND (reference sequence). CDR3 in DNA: TGTGCCAGTAGTATCCCTGGACAGGGGAGGAGCTCCTACGAGCAGTACTTC. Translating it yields CASSIPGQGRSSYEQYF.

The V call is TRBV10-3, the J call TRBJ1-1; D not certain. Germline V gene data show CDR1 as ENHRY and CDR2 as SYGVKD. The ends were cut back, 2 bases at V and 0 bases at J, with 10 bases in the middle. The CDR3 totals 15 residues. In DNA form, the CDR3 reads TGTGCCATCAGTGAGGGATCCTCGATGAACACTGAAGCTTTCTTT. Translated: CAISEGSSMNTEAFF.

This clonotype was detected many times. CDR3: CAISESGVQYF. The CDR3 region has the DNA TGTGCCATCAGTGAGTCGGGGGTGCAGTACTTC. This sequence joins TRBV10-3 and TRBJ2-7; D tentatively reads TRBD1 or TRBD2 (5 bases each). Germline V gene data show CDR1 as ENHRY and CDR2 as SYGVKD. V lost 0 bases to trimming and J lost 9 bases, with 6 bases between them. The CDR3 consists of 11 residues.

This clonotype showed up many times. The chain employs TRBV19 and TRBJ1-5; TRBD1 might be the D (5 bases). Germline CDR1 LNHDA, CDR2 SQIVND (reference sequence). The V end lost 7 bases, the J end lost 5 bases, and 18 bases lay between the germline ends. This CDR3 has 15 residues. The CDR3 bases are TGTGCCAGTACCCCGACACCAGGGTTGGATCAGCCCCAGCATTTT. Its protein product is CASTPTPGLDQPQHF.